Listed below are T cell receptor beta chains from one sample, sequenced in a study of PD-1 blockade in mismatch repair-deficient tumors. Sequencing was performed with immunoSEQ multiplex PCR; in TCRdb, only in-frame clones are kept and a portion is missing. The sample has 750 to 850 clones, 69% seen once. Material: primary tumor tissue, obtained from a patient treated with pembrolizumab. The source of these receptors is an adult with mismatch repair-deficient cancer. The CDR3 runs from the conserved cysteine through the conserved F or W. The D gene is left open where the match is weak. A clone size is listed for some rows: how often the clone was seen (once, few, many), or a class if it is expanded.

.,TRBV29-1,TRBJ1-5,.,TGCAGCGTTGAGCACTTTGGGGGGGTAAATCAGCCCCAGCATTTT,CSVEHFGGVNQPQHF
.,TRBV28,TRBJ2-7,.,TGTGCCAGCAGTCCGTGGGACCGACCCCCCTACGAGCAGTACTTC,CASSPWDRPPYEQYF
.,TRBV29-1,TRBJ2-1,.,TGCAGCGTTGAAGTGGACCTGCCTGCGGGAAATGAGCAGTTCTTC,CSVEVDLPAGNEQFF
.,TRBV5-4,TRBJ2-3,TRBD2,TGTGCCAGCAGCTTGAGCGGGAGGGCATCAGATACGCAGTATTTT,CASSLSGRASDTQYF
.,TRBV5-1,TRBJ1-2,TRBD1,TGCGCCAGCAGCTTGGGACAGGGGACCTATGGCTACACCTTC,CASSLGQGTYGYTF
.,TRBV6-5,TRBJ2-5,TRBD1,TGTGCCAGCTCGGGACAGGGGGCTTTAGAGACCCAGTACTTC,CASSGQGALETQYF
.,TRBV27,TRBJ2-1,TRBD1,TGTGCCAGCACCCCGCCAGGCCGGGACAGCCGGGTCAATGAGCAGTTCTTC,CASTPPGRDSRVNEQFF
.,TRBV19,TRBJ1-4,.,TGTGCCAGTACGAATGCAACTAATGAAAAACTGTTTTTT,CASTNATNEKLFF
.,TRBV30,TRBJ1-1,TRBD1,TGTGCCTGGAGTGGACTACCGGGACAGGGGGCGAAAAAGACTGAAGCTTTCTTT,CAWSGLPGQGAKKTEAFF
few,TRBV7-2,TRBJ2-2,.,TGTGCCAGCAGCTTAGATGGGAATACCGGGGAGCTGTTTTTT,CASSLDGNTGELFF
.,TRBV6-5,TRBJ1-2,TRBD1,TGTGCCAGCAGTTACTGGACAGGGGGAGGAGGGTATGGCTACACCTTC,CASSYWTGGGGYGYTF
.,TRBV4-1,TRBJ2-5,.,TGCGCCAGCAGCCAAGGCCGGGGGCGGCTGGCCCAGTACTTC,CASSQGRGRLAQYF
once,TRBV28,TRBJ1-2,.,TGTGCCAGCATAAAAGGGCGGGGGGTCGGGGGCTACACCTTC,CASIKGRGVGGYTF
hyperexpanded,TRBV29-1,TRBJ1-2,TRBD1,TGCAGCGTTGTGCCCGGGACAGGAGCCTATGGCTACACCTTC,CSVVPGTGAYGYTF
.,TRBV18,TRBJ2-1,TRBD1,TGTGCCAGCTCACCTCCGGACAGGGGGCTCTACAATGAGCAGTTCTTC,CASSPPDRGLYNEQFF
.,TRBV2,TRBJ1-4,.,TGTGCCAGCAGAGACAGGAGTGCAACTAATGAAAAACTGTTTTTT,CASRDRSATNEKLFF
few,TRBV10-2,TRBJ2-7,TRBD2,TGCGCCAGCAGTAGCGGGGGGGACTACGAGCAGTACTTC,CASSSGGDYEQYF
.,TRBV28,TRBJ2-3,.,TGTGCCAGCAGTTTGGCGGGTTTCCGATGGACAGATACGCAGTATTTT,CASSLAGFRWTDTQYF
.,TRBV6-6,TRBJ2-1,TRBD1,TGTGCCAGCAGTTACCCGGGACAGGGGGGCAATGAGCAGTTCTTC,CASSYPGQGGNEQFF
.,TRBV7-2,TRBJ2-5,TRBD1,TGTGCCAGCAGCTCGCAGGGACAGGGGGCAGAGACCCAGTACTTC,CASSSQGQGAETQYF